Following are 32 T cell receptor beta chains from one sample sequenced in a study of untreated major depressive disorder. Whole-study results and caveats: Compared with controls, depressed patients showed more TRBV05-01 (Vbeta 5.1) usage in CD4+ T cells.

Sequenced by immunoSEQ multiplex PCR; TCRdb stores in-frame clones only, minus some. The sample has under 20,000 clones; about 92% are singletons. These receptors' targets are unknown. Sequenced sample: CD4+ T cells from PBMCs. The source is a woman aged 40 to 49 with major depressive disorder.

This clone was observed once. The rearrangement uses TRBV2 and TRBJ2-1; weak D call: TRBD2 (5 bases). Germline CDR1 SNHLY, CDR2 FYNNEI. This CDR3 has 13 residues. Trimming shortened V by 6 bases and J by 7 bases, and 13 bases separated the two germline ends. The CDR3 is CASSLEGVNEQFF. The CDR3 DNA follows: TGTGCCAGCAGCCTTGAGGGTGTAAATGAGCAGTTCTTC.

The gene calls are TRBV15 and TRBJ1-6; possibly TRBD1 for D (6 bases). V was shortened by 5 bases and J by 6 bases, with 8 bases between the two germline ends. The CDR3 totals 13 residues. The germline V gene encodes CDR1 LNHNV and CDR2 YYDKDF (reference sequence). The CDR3 reads CATSWGANSPLHF. CDR3 DNA: TGTGCCACCAGCTGGGGGGCTAATTCACCCCTCCACTTT.

The chain joins TRBV16 to TRBJ2-1, with a tentative D call TRBD2 (6 bases). Germline V CDR1 and CDR2: KGHSY, FQNENV. The CDR3 spans 15 residues. V lost 2 bases and J lost 5, with 13 bases in between. CDR3 protein: CASSQISGGNNEQFF. CDR3 DNA: TGTGCCAGCAGCCAAATCAGCGGAGGGAACAATGAGCAGTTCTTC.

V is TRBV23-1 and J is TRBJ1-1; D is possibly TRBD1 (5 bases). TRBV23-1 is placed among ORFs of uncertain function. The CDR3 has 13 residues. The germline V and J ends were trimmed by 7 bases and 3 bases, with 12 bases remaining between them. CDR3 amino acids: CASTGLRHTEAFF. DNA for the CDR3: TGCGCCAGCACGGGACTCCGACACACTGAAGCTTTCTTT.

On this clone itself: A junction end diverges from the germline sequence, so it may reflect a read error. The chain employs TRBV14 and TRBJ2-1, with D perhaps matching TRBD1 or TRBD2 (6 bases each). This CDR3 spans 12 amino acids. Germline CDR1 is SGHDN and CDR2 is FVKESK. The CDR3 bases are TGTGCCAGCAACCAACCCACAGGGAGGAAGTTCTTC. As protein: CASNQPTGRKFF.

This rearrangement joins TRBV6-1 to TRBJ1-1; no reliable D call. V was pared by 4 bases and J by 1 base, with 10 bases between. This CDR3 is built from 14 residues. Germline CDR1 reads MNHNS; CDR2 reads SASEGT. The CDR3 region has the DNA TGTGCCAGCAGTGCCTCCCATTCGAACACTGAAGCTTTCTTT. Amino acid sequence: CASSASHSNTEAFF.

The V call is TRBV5-1, the J call TRBJ2-3, with no clear D. This CDR3 contains 14 residues. Per the germline V gene, CDR1 is SGHRS and CDR2 is YFSETQ. V was cut by 3 bases and J by 4 bases, with 12 bases left in between. DNA for the CDR3: TGCGCCAGCAGCTACTTGGGCCCCCCAGATACGCAGTATTTT. Translation: CASSYLGPPDTQYF.

This rearrangement joins TRBV11-2 to TRBJ1-2, with D possibly matching TRBD1 (6 bases). The CDR3 is made up of 13 amino acids. Trimming left V 5 bases short and J 4 bases short, with 11 bases between. Germline CDR1 SGHAT, CDR2 FQNNGV. In DNA, the CDR3 is TGTGCCAGCAGCGACGGGGGCGGCTATGGCTACACCTTC. Translated, it gives CASSDGGGYGYTF.

The chain joins TRBV7-9 to TRBJ2-6; 8 bases line up with TRBD1. V shed 6 bases, J shed 0 bases, and the junction held 10 bases outside the gene matches. The CDR3 covers 18 residues. Germline V gives CDR1 SEHNR, CDR2 FQNEAQ (reference sequence). This chain's CDR3 is CASSSGQDSFSGANVLTF. CDR3 sequence (DNA): TGTGCCAGCAGTTCGGGACAGGACTCTTTCTCTGGGGCCAACGTCCTGACTTTC.

V usage is TRBV4-2 and J usage is TRBJ1-2, with unresolved D. The V gene lost 0 bases and the J gene lost 4 bases, with 9 bases spanning the gap. The CDR3 is 14 residues long. The germline gives CDR1 LGHNA, CDR2 YNFKEQ. DNA for the CDR3: TGTGCCAGCAGCCAAGAGCGAGGGTCCTATGGCTACACCTTC. Translating it yields CASSQERGSYGYTF.

The V gene is TRBV4-1, the J gene TRBJ1-1; D perhaps matches TRBD1 (6 bases). Germline CDR1 is MGHRA and CDR2 is YSYEKL. This CDR3 comprises 15 residues. Between the trimmed V and J ends, which lost 4 bases and 1 base, there was a span of 13 bases. The CDR3 DNA is TGCGCCAGCAGCCGAGGACTACAGGGGAACACTGAAGCTTTCTTT. Translation: CASSRGLQGNTEAFF.

J is TRBJ2-1 and V is TRBV27, with 8 bases that match TRBD1. Trimming took 5 bases from V and 0 from J; bases not matched to a gene: 15. The CDR3 is made up of 19 amino acids. Germline loops: CDR1 MNHEY, CDR2 SMNVEV (reference sequence). CDR3: CASSPNSGTGLSSYNEQFF. CDR3 DNA sequence: TGTGCCAGCAGTCCCAACTCCGGGACAGGTCTTAGCTCCTACAATGAGCAGTTCTTC.

The gene calls are TRBV30 and TRBJ1-2; D unclear. This CDR3 comprises 10 residues. V lost 3 bases and J lost 8, with 7 bases in between. Germline assignment: CDR1 GTSNPN and CDR2 SVGIG (reference sequence). The CDR3 sequence: CAWSLGGYTF. CDR3 nucleotide sequence: TGTGCCTGGAGCCTGGGAGGCTACACCTTC.

The chain employs TRBV25-1 and TRBJ1-2; D gene uncertain. The germline gives CDR1 MGHDK, CDR2 SYGVNS. This CDR3 is 12 amino acids long. The V end was cut by 3 bases, the J end by 4 bases, with 6 bases between. CDR3 residues: CASSENSYGYTF. CDR3 nucleotides: TGTGCCAGCAGTGAGAACTCCTATGGCTACACCTTC.

This clone was observed once. The rearrangement uses TRBV5-5 and TRBJ2-2; 8 bases line up with TRBD1. This CDR3 region has 17 residues. Germline CDR1 and CDR2: SGHKS and YYEKEE (reference sequence). Unmatched junction bases numbered 9, after V lost 3 bases and J lost 2 bases. This chain's CDR3 is CASSWGATGANTGELFF. CDR3 nucleotide sequence: TGTGCCAGCAGCTGGGGAGCGACAGGGGCAAACACCGGGGAGCTGTTTTTT.

The chain combines TRBV28 with TRBJ1-1; TRBD1 matches at 10 bases. Germline CDR1 and CDR2: MDHEN and SYDVKM. The V and J ends lost 6 bases and 11 bases, in that order; junction bases with no gene match: 6. This CDR3 has 12 residues. Written as DNA, the CDR3 is TGTGCCAGCAGGCCGGGACAGGGGTCGGCTTTCTTT. This sequence encodes CASRPGQGSAFF.

The J gene is TRBJ1-2, the V gene TRBV19; TRBD1 agrees at 7 bases. V lost 5 bases, J lost 8 bases, and 11 bases stayed unmatched. The CDR3 contains 14 residues. CDR1 and CDR2 from the germline V gene are LNHDA and SQIVND (reference sequence). This CDR3 reads CASSQDRQMGGYTF. DNA for the CDR3: TGTGCCAGTAGTCAGGACAGGCAAATGGGGGGCTACACCTTC. Based on the CDR3 plus reference TRBV19 and TRBJ1-2, the full variable domain is DGGITQSPKYLFRKEGQNVTLSCEQNLNHDAMYWYRQDPGQGLRLIYYSQIVNDFQKGDIAEGYSVSREKKESFPLTVTSAQKNPTAFYLCASSQDRQMGGYTFGSGTRLTVV.

The rearrangement links TRBV10-1 to TRBJ2-1; 12 bases agree with TRBD2. The length of the CDR3 is 18 residues. Germline loops: CDR1 WNHNN, CDR2 SYGVQD (reference sequence). The V segment lost 4 bases and the J segment 4 bases; nucleotides outside the gene matches: 11. In DNA form, the CDR3 reads TGCGCCAGCAGTGCAAGGACTAGCGGGGAAAAGAAATACAATGAGCAGTTCTTC. Its translation is CASSARTSGEKKYNEQFF.

V and J are TRBV30 and TRBJ1-5, with 9 bases identical to TRBD1. V lost 2 bases to trimming and J lost 6 bases; unmatched junction nucleotides: 14. CDR1 is GTSNPN and CDR2 is SVGIG in the germline V gene (reference sequence). CDR3 length: 17 amino acids. CDR3 in DNA: TGTGCCTGGAGTTTATCCGGGACAGGGTGGGACGGTCAGCCCCAGCATTTT. As protein: CAWSLSGTGWDGQPQHF.

This clone is a singleton in its sample. V gene TRBV6-1 combines with J gene TRBJ2-7; tentatively, D is TRBD1 (5 bases). V lost 2 bases to trimming and J lost 7 bases, with 12 bases between them. CDR3 length: 13 residues. Germline V gene lookup returns CDR1 MNHNS and CDR2 SASEGT. This CDR3 reads CASSERQGWEQYV. The CDR3 DNA reads TGTGCCAGCAGTGAAAGGCAGGGTTGGGAGCAGTACGTC.

The genes are TRBV2 and TRBJ1-2; TRBD1 aligns across 8 bases. Germline V gives CDR1 SNHLY, CDR2 FYNNEI. This CDR3 comprises 15 residues. The ends lost 2 bases at V and 8 bases at J; junction bases unmatched: 10. The CDR3 loop reads CASSEYRLRTGGYTF. CDR3 DNA sequence: TGTGCCAGCAGTGAATACCGGTTGAGGACAGGGGGCTACACCTTC. Based on the CDR3 plus reference TRBV2 and TRBJ1-2, the full variable domain is EPEVTQTPSHQVTQMGQEVILRCVPISNHLYFYWYRQILGQKVEFLVSFYNNEISEKSEIFDDQFSVERPDGSNFTLKIRSTKLEDSAMYFCASSEYRLRTGGYTFGSGTRLTVV.

The V and J genes are TRBV5-4 and TRBJ2-3; D possibly corresponds to TRBD2 (6 bases). Germline CDR1 is SGHNT and CDR2 is YYREEE (reference sequence). V lost 0 bases, J lost 1 base, and 12 bases lay in between. This CDR3 region has 16 residues. CDR3 loop: CASSLAVGGGTDTQYF. The CDR3, as DNA: TGTGCCAGCAGCTTGGCCGTCGGGGGAGGCACAGATACGCAGTATTTT.

CDR3 in amino acids: CASTDAGNTIYF. The DNA for the CDR3 is TGTGCCAGCACCGACGCGGGAAACACCATATATTTT. The rearrangement links TRBV6-6 to TRBJ1-3; D is undetermined. V was shortened by 7 bases and J by 4 bases, with 8 bases between the two germline ends. Germline V gene lookup returns CDR1 MNHNY and CDR2 SVGAGI (reference sequence). The CDR3 has 12 residues.

The chain couples TRBV11-2 to TRBJ1-1; D is undetermined. The V and J ends lost 0 bases and 10 bases respectively, with 12 bases between them. CDR3 size: 13 residues. Germline V CDR1 and CDR2: SGHAT, FQNNGV. The CDR3 nucleotides read TGTGCCAGCAGCTTAGAACCGGGGTCTTTAGCTTTCTTT. This codes for CASSLEPGSLAFF.

The chain is built from TRBV2 and TRBJ2-4; 10 bases are shared with TRBD2. The germline gives CDR1 SNHLY, CDR2 FYNNEI. The junction had 1 base not matched to a gene; V was cut back by 2 bases and J by 0 bases. CDR3 length equals 16 residues. Written as DNA, the CDR3 is TGTGCCAGCAGTGAACTAGCGGGAGTAGCCAAAAACATTCAGTACTTC. Translation: CASSELAGVAKNIQYF.

The rearrangement joins TRBV11-2 to TRBJ2-2, with TRBD1 matching 9 bases. From germline, CDR1 is SGHAT and CDR2 FQNNGV. There are 15 residues in the CDR3. V shed 5 bases, J shed 8 bases, and the junction held 9 bases outside the gene matches. In DNA, the CDR3 is TGTGCCAGCAGCCCCACCGGGACAGGGATGGGGGAGCTGTTTTTT. It is translated as CASSPTGTGMGELFF.

The chain links TRBV7-3 to TRBJ2-5; D ambiguous. The CDR3 covers 13 residues. Looked up from germline, CDR1 is SGHTA and CDR2 is FQGTGA. V shed 5 bases and J shed 1 base, with 8 bases lying between them. In DNA, the CDR3 is TGTGCCAGCAGCCGCGGTATCCAAGAGACCCAGTACTTC. As protein: CASSRGIQETQYF.

The genes are TRBV7-8 and TRBJ1-1; possibly TRBD1 for D (6 bases). V lost 5 bases and J lost 2, with 15 bases in between. Germline V gene sequence: CDR1 SGHVS, CDR2 FQNEAQ. The CDR3 has 15 residues. The CDR3 region has the DNA TGTGCCAGCAGCCCAAGACAGGAGTCAAACACTGAAGCTTTCTTT. Protein: CASSPRQESNTEAFF. The full variable domain, with the rest looked up from reference TRBV7-8 and TRBJ1-1, is GAGVSQSPRYKVAKRGQDVALRCDPISGHVSLFWYQQALGQGPEFLTYFQNEAQLDKSGLPSDRFFAERPEGSVSTLKIQRTQQEDSAVYLCASSPRQESNTEAFFGQGTRLTVV.

The J gene is TRBJ1-2, the V gene TRBV10-1; TRBD1 might be the D (6 bases). The V gene lost 3 bases and the J gene lost 6 bases, with 11 bases spanning the gap. Per the germline V gene, CDR1 is WNHNN and CDR2 is SYGVQD (reference sequence). The CDR3 is made up of 13 amino acids. The CDR3 DNA reads TGCGCCAGCAGTGAACGGCAGGGGCATGGCTACACCTTC. Translated, it gives CASSERQGHGYTF.

The V and J genes are TRBV5-1 and TRBJ2-7; 7 nucleotides match TRBD1. The CDR3 is 14 residues long. Looked up from germline, CDR1 is SGHRS and CDR2 is YFSETQ. With V trimmed by 0 bases and J by 3 bases, 3 bases remained unmatched. DNA for the CDR3: TGCGCCAGCAGCTTGGGACAGGGTATCTACGAGCAGTACTTC. The encoded protein is CASSLGQGIYEQYF. Filled out from reference TRBV5-1 and TRBJ2-7, the complete variable domain reads KAGVTQTPRYLIKTRGQQVTLSCSPISGHRSVSWYQQTPGQGLQFLFEYFSETQRNKGNFPGRFSGRQFSNSRSEMNVSTLELGDSALYLCASSLGQGIYEQYFGPGTRLTVT.

This chain connects TRBV2 to TRBJ2-2; 12 nucleotides line up with TRBD1. Germline CDR1 reads SNHLY; CDR2 reads FYNNEI. The CDR3 contains 15 residues. V lost 8 bases and J lost 5; bases outside the gene matches: 6. The CDR3 nucleotides are TGTGCCAGCCGCCGGGACAGGGGGCAGACCGGGGAGCTGTTTTTT. Protein product: CASRRDRGQTGELFF.

The J gene is TRBJ1-3, the V gene TRBV6-1; 8 bases fit TRBD1. The CDR3 is 14 amino acids. With 7 bases clipped from V and 2 bases from J, the junction kept 4 bases outside the gene matches. CDR1 is MNHNS, CDR2 SASEGT, per germline. CDR3 residues: CASIDRGTGNTIYF. The CDR3 DNA follows: TGTGCCAGCATCGACAGGGGAACTGGAAACACCATATATTTT.